These T cell receptor beta chains were read from a single sample in a study of cytomegalovirus exposure and HLA in healthy donors. The assay was immunoSEQ multiplex PCR, and TCRdb's table has in-frame clones only and misses some. The repertoire table contains some 150,000 clones. The sequenced sample consisted of PBMCs. These receptors originate from a woman aged 18 to 35 in good health and CMV-seronegative. CDR3s include the opening cysteine and the closing phenylalanine or tryptophan. Each record gives: J gene, V gene, D gene, CDR3 DNA, CDR3 protein. D genes are given only for firm matches.

TRBJ1-1	TRBV6-1	NA	TGTGCCAGCAGTCTGGGCTTGAGGAACACTGAAGCTTTCTTT	CASSLGLRNTEAFF
TRBJ2-2	TRBV6-6	TRBD1	TGTGCCAGCAGTAACGGACAGGGGATCGCCGGGGAGCTGTTTTTT	CASSNGQGIAGELFF
TRBJ2-4	TRBV9	NA	TGTGCCAGCAGCCCCCCCAGGCGGGGAAACATTCAGTACTTC	CASSPPRRGNIQYF
TRBJ2-1	TRBV5-6	NA	TGTGCCAGCAGCTTGGCGGGGGCCTACAATGAGCAGTTCTTC	CASSLAGAYNEQFF
TRBJ2-1	TRBV9	TRBD1	TGTGCCAGCACCCCGGCAGGGGGAGTGGGGTACAATGAGCAGTTCTTC	CASTPAGGVGYNEQFF
TRBJ1-3	TRBV18	NA	TGTGCCAGCTCCCTCGGCTCTGGAAACACCATATATTTT	CASSLGSGNTIYF
TRBJ2-2	TRBV7-3	NA	TGTGCCAGCAGCCAGGTCGTGGGGGAGCTGTTTTTT	CASSQVVGELFF
TRBJ1-2	TRBV6-1	TRBD1	TGTGCCAGCAGTGAAAGGGGGCCGGCAGGAGCTAACTATGGCTACACCTTC	CASSERGPAGANYGYTF
TRBJ2-7	TRBV12-5	TRBD1	TGTGCTAGTGCCCTTGGACAGGGGGTTCTCTCCTACGAGCAGTACTTC	CASALGQGVLSYEQYF
TRBJ2-1	TRBV28	NA	TGTGCCAGCAGCCAACTTAATTCGCGGGTCTACAATGAGCAGTTCTTC	CASSQLNSRVYNEQFF
TRBJ1-1	TRBV6-6	NA	TGTGCCAGCAGCCGAGAGGTGAACACTGAAGCTTTCTTT	CASSREVNTEAFF
TRBJ2-3	TRBV7-2	TRBD2	TGTGCCAGCAGCTTAGAGTGGCTAGCGGGAGGGCCCAGGGATACGCAGTATTTT	CASSLEWLAGGPRDTQYF
TRBJ1-1	TRBV25-1	TRBD1	TGTGCCAGCAGCAAACAGGGGGGAGGTGAAGCTTTCTTT	CASSKQGGGEAFF
TRBJ1-5	TRBV27	NA	TGTGCCAGCAGCTGGACAGTCAATCAGCCCCAGCATTTT	CASSWTVNQPQHF
TRBJ2-1	TRBV7-2	TRBD1	TGTGCCAGCAGCCCCACAGGGGGCGCATACAATGAGCAGTTCTTC	CASSPTGGAYNEQFF
TRBJ1-2	TRBV6-5	TRBD1	TGTGCCAGCAGAGGCGGACAGGAACGCTATGGCTACACCTTC	CASRGGQERYGYTF
TRBJ2-7	TRBV4-1	NA	TGCGCCAGCAGCCAAGGCTTAGCGTTTGAGCAGTACTTC	CASSQGLAFEQYF
TRBJ1-1	TRBV19	TRBD1	TGTGCCAGTAGTCATCGAACGGGACAGGGGGGCCCGAACACTGAAGCTTTCTTT	CASSHRTGQGGPNTEAFF
TRBJ1-2	TRBV4-1	NA	TGCGCCAGCAGGATGCAGGGCAGGGGAATCCGCGGCTACACCTTC	CASRMQGRGIRGYTF
TRBJ2-2	TRBV5-4	TRBD1	TGTGCCAGCGGTGGAAGGGGGCGAGTCAATTCAAACACCGGGGAGCTGTTTTTT	CASGGRGRVNSNTGELFF
TRBJ2-1	TRBV20-1	NA	TGCAGTGCGGGGACATACAATGAGCAGTTCTTC	CSAGTYNEQFF
TRBJ1-1	TRBV7-3	TRBD1	TGTGCCAGCAGCTTAACGGGACAGGGGTGGAACACTGAAGCTTTCTTT	CASSLTGQGWNTEAFF
TRBJ2-7	TRBV7-9	TRBD1	TGTGCCAGCAGCTCCGGACAGGGCCTAACCTACGAGCAGTACTTC	CASSSGQGLTYEQYF
TRBJ2-3	TRBV7-9	NA	TGTGCCAGCAGCTTGTCCGGGACTTCCTACACAGATACGCAGTATTTT	CASSLSGTSYTDTQYF
TRBJ1-1	TRBV4-1	NA	TGCGCCAGCAGCCAACAACCGAGGTCGGGGGACTTTGAAGCTTTCTTT	CASSQQPRSGDFEAFF
TRBJ2-7	TRBV19	NA	TGTGCCAGTAGTATGCGGGGTGGGTCCGACGAGCAGTACTTC	CASSMRGGSDEQYF
TRBJ2-7	TRBV19	NA	TGTGCCAGTAGTATAGCTCCTAACTCCTACGAGCAGTACTTC	CASSIAPNSYEQYF
TRBJ1-1	TRBV15	NA	TGTGCCACCAGCAGAGAGGGACTTTTGGAGAACACTGAAGCTTTCTTT	CATSREGLLENTEAFF